This TCR beta chain was identified during a study of blood T cell repertoires in COVID-19. Across the study: Sites in the United States, Italy and Spain provided acute and convalescent COVID-19 samples.

The CDR3 has 14 residues. Deletions cut 1 base from V and 6 bases from J, with 9 bases between. The germline gives CDR1 SEHNR, CDR2 FQNEAQ (reference sequence). The repertoire was sequenced with immunoSEQ multiplex PCR; TCRdb's copy has only in-frame clones and lacks some. The data hold roughly 68,000 clones, with roughly 85% observed a single time. This TCR was recovered from a man in his fifties or sixties with acute or convalescent COVID-19. The J gene is TRBJ1-4, the V gene TRBV7-9; D is unresolved. The sequenced sample consisted of peripheral blood. The CDR3 coding sequence is TGTGCCAGCAGCTTAGATCAGGATTATGAAAAACTGTTTTTT. Translating gives CASSLDQDYEKLFF.